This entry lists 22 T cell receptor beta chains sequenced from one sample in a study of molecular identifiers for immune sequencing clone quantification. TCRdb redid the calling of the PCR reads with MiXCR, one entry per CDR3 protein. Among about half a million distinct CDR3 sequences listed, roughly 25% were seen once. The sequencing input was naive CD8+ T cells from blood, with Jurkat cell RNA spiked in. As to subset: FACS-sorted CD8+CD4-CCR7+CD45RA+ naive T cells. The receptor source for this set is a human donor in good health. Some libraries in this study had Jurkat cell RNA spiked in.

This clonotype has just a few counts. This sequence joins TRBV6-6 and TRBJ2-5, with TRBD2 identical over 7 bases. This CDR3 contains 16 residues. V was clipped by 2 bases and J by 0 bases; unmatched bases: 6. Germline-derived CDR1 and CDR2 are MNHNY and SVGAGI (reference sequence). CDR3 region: CASSYGLRGYQETQYF. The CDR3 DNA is TGTGCCAGCAGTTACGGGCTGCGGGGGTACCAAGAGACCCAGTACTTC.

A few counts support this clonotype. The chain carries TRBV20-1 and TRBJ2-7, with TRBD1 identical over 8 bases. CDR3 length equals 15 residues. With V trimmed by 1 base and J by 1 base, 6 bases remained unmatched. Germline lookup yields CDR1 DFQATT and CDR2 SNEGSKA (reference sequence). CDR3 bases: TGCAGTGCTAGAGTTTACCGGGACAGGTCCTACGAGCAGTACTTC. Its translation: CSARVYRDRSYEQYF.

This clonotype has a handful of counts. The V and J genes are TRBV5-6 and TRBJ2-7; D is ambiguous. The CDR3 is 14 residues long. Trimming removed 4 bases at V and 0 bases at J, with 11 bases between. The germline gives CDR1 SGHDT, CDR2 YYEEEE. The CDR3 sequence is CASSPSQGSYEQYF. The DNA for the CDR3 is TGTGCCAGCAGCCCGTCTCAAGGCTCCTACGAGCAGTACTTC.

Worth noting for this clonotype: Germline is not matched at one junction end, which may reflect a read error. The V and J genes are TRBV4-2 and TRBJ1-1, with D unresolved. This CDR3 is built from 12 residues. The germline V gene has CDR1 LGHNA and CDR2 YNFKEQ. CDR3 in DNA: TGTGCCAGCCGCCAAGCGGGGACTGAAGCTTTCTTT. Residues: CASRQAGTEAFF.

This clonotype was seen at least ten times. The DNA of the CDR3 is TGCGCCAGCAGCCAAGATGCCGTTTATGGCTACACCTTC. This sequence encodes CASSQDAVYGYTF. The chain has TRBV4-3 and TRBJ1-2; unclear D gene. The CDR3 runs 13 residues. The V gene lost 0 bases and the J gene lost 5 bases, with 7 bases spanning the gap. The V gene's germline CDR1 is LGHNA and CDR2 YSLEER.

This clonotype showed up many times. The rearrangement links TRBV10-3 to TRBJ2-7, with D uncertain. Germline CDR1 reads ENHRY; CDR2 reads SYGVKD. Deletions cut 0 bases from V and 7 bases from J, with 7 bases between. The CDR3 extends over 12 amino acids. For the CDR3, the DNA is TGTGCCATCAGTGAGTCAGTTCTTGAGCAGTACTTC. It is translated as CAISESVLEQYF.

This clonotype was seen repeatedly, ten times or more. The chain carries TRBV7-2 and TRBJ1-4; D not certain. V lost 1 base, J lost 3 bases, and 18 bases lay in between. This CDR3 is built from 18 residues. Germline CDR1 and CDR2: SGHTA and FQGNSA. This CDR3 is CASSLDPLSRVPNEKLFF. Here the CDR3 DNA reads TGTGCCAGCAGCTTAGACCCCCTTAGCCGGGTTCCTAATGAAAAACTGTTTTTT.

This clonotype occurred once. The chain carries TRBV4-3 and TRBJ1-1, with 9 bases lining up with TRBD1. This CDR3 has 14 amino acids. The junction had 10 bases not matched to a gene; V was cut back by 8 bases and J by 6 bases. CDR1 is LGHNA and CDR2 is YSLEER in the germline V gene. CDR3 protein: CASRPGQGHPEAFF. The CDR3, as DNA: TGCGCCAGCCGCCCAGGACAGGGGCACCCTGAAGCTTTCTTT.

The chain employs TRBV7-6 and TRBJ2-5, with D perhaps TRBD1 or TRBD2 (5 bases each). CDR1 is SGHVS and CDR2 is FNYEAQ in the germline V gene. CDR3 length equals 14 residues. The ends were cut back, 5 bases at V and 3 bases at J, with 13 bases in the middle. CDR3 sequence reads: CASSPSGAKETQYF. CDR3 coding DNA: TGTGCCAGCAGCCCCTCCGGGGCCAAAGAGACCCAGTACTTC.

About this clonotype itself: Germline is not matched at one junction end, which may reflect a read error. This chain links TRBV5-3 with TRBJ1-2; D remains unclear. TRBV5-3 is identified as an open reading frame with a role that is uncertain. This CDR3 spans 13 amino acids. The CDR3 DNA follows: TGTGCCAGCAGCTTGTCAGGAACCTGTGGCTACACCTTC. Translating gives CASSLSGTCGYTF.

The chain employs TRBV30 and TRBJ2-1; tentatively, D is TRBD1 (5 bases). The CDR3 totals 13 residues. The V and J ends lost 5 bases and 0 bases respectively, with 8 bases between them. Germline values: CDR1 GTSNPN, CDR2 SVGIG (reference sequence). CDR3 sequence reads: CAWGASSYNEQFF. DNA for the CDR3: TGTGCCTGGGGGGCTAGCTCCTACAATGAGCAGTTCTTC.

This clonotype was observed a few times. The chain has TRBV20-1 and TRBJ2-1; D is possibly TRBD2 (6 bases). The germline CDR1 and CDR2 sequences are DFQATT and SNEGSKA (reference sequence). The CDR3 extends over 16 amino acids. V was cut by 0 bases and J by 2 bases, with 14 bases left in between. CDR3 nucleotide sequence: TGCAGTGCTAGAGATCTAGACGGGGAGGCCTACAATGAGCAGTTCTTC. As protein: CSARDLDGEAYNEQFF.

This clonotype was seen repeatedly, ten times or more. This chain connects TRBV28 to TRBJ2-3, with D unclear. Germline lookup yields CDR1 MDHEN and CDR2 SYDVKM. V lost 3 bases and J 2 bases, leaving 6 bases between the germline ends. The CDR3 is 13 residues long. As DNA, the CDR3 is TGTGCCAGCAGTTTTAGAGTCACAGATACGCAGTATTTT. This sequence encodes CASSFRVTDTQYF.

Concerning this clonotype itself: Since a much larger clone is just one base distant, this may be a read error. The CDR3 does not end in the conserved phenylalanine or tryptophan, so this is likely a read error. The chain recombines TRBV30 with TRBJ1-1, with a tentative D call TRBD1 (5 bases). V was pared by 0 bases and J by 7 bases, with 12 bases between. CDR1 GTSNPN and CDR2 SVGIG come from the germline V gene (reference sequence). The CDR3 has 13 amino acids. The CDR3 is CAWSVFRDGEAFS. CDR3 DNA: TGTGCCTGGAGTGTATTTAGGGACGGTGAAGCTTTCTCT.

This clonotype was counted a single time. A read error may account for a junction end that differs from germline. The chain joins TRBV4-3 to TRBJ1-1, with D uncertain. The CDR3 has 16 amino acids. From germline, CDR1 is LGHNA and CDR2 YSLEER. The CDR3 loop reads CASSQDLTGVNTDAFF. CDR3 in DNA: TGCGCCAGCAGCCAAGATCTGACCGGAGTGAACACTGACGCTTTCTTT.

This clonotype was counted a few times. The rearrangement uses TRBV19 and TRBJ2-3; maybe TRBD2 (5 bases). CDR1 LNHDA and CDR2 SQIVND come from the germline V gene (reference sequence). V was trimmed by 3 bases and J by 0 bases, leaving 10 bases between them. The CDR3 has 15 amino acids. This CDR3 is CASSIFAGSTDTQYF. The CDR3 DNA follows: TGTGCCAGTAGTATCTTCGCGGGTAGCACAGATACGCAGTATTTT.

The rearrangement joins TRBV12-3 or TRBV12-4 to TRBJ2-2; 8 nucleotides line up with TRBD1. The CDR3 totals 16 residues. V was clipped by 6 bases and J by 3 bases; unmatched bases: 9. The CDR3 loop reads CASSRSPGQDTGELFF. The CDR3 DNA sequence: TGTGCCAGCAGCCGATCCCCGGGACAGGACACCGGGGAGCTGTTTTTT.

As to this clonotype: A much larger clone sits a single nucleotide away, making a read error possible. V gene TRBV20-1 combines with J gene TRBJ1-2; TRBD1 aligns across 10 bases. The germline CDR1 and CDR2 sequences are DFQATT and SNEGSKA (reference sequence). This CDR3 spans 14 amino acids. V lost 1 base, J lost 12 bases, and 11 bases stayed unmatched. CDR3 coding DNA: TGCAGTGCTAGAGTCCTCGGACAGGGGGTTGGGAACACCTTC. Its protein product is CSARVLGQGVGNTF.

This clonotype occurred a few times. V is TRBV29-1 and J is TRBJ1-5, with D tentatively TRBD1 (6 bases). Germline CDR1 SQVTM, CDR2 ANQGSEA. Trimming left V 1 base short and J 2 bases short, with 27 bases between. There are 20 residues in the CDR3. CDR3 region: CSVEVNRGRGRALGNQPQHF. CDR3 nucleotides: TGCAGCGTTGAAGTCAACCGGGGCAGGGGCCGCGCTTTGGGCAATCAGCCCCAGCATTTT.

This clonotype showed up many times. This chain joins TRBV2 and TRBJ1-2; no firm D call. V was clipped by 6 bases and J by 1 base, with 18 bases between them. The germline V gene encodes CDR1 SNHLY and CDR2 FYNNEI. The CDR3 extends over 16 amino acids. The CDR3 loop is CASSAFLLDFNYGYTF. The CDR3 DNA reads TGTGCCAGCAGCGCTTTTCTACTGGACTTTAACTATGGCTACACCTTC. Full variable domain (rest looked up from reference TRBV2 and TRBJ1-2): EPEVTQTPSHQVTQMGQEVILRCVPISNHLYFYWYRQILGQKVEFLVSFYNNEISEKSEIFDDQFSVERPDGSNFTLKIRSTKLEDSAMYFCASSAFLLDFNYGYTFGSGTRLTVV.

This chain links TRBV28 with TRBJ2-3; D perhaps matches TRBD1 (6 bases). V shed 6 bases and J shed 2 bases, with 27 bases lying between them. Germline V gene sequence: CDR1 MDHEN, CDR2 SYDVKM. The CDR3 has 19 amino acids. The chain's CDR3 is CASSKLGQNGFENTDTQYF. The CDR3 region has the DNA TGTGCCAGCAGCAAACTCGGACAGAATGGATTTGAGAACACAGATACGCAGTATTTT.

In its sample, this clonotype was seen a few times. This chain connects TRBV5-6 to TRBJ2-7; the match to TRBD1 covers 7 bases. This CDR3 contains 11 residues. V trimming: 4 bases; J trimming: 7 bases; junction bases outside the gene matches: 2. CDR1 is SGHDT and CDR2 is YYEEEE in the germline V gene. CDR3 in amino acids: CASSEDREQYF. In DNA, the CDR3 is TGTGCCAGCAGCGAGGACAGGGAGCAGTACTTC.